This T cell receptor (beta chain) was profiled in a study of blood T cell repertoires in COVID-19. The overall study: Sites across the United States, Italy and Spain contributed samples from acute and convalescent COVID-19.

V dropped 0 bases and J dropped 3 bases, with 6 bases sitting between them. Germline V gene data show CDR1 as SGHTA and CDR2 as FQGNSA. This CDR3 spans 13 amino acids. Repertoires were generated with immunoSEQ multiplex PCR, while TCRdb's copy carries only in-frame clones and drops some. The table has over 200,000 clones, around nine tenths seen once. Donors were grouped by their self-reported clinical history. Resolution of symptoms, clearance, or two negative PCRs was present in recovered Cohort 3 donors. The genes are TRBV7-2 and TRBJ2-7, with unresolved D. The sequencing sample was made of PBMCs or T cells enriched from blood (not recorded which). This TCR derives from a young man who had recovered from COVID-19. The CDR3, as DNA: TGTGCCAGCAGCTTAGCTGGCAACTACGAGCAGTACTTC. This sequence encodes CASSLAGNYEQYF.